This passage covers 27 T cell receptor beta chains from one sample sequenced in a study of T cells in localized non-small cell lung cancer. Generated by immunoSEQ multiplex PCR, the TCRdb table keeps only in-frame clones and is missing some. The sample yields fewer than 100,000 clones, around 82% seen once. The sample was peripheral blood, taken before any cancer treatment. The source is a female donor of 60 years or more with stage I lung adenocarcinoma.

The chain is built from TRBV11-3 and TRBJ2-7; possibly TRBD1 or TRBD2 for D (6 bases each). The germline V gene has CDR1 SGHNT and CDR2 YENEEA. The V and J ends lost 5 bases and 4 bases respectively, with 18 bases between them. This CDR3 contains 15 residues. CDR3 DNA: TGTGCCAGCAGCCGCGGCGGGACAAGAGCTTACGAGCAGTACTTC. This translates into CASSRGGTRAYEQYF.

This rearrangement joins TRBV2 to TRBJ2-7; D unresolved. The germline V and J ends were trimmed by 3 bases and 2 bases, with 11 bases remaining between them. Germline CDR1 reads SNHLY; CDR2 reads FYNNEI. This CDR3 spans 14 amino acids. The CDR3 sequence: CASSDGDVPYEQYF. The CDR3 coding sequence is TGTGCCAGCAGTGATGGAGACGTCCCCTACGAGCAGTACTTC. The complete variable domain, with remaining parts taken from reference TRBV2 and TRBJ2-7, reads EPEVTQTPSHQVTQMGQEVILRCVPISNHLYFYWYRQILGQKVEFLVSFYNNEISEKSEIFDDQFSVERPDGSNFTLKIRSTKLEDSAMYFCASSDGDVPYEQYFGPGTRLTVT.

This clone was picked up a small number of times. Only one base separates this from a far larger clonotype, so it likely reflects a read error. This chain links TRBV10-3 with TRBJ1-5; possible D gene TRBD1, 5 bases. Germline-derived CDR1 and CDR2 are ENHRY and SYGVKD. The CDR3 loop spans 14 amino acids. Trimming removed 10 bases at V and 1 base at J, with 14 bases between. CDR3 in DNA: TGTGCCAGCACCCCCCCAGGGAGCAATCAGCCCCAGCATTTT. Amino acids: CASTPPGSNQPQHF.

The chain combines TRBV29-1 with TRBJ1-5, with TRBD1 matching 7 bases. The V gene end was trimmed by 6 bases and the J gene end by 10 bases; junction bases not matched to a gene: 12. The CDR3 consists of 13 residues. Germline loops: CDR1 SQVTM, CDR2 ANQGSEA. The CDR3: CSVATGVLKPQHF. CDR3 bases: TGCAGCGTAGCAACAGGGGTCTTAAAACCCCAGCATTTT.

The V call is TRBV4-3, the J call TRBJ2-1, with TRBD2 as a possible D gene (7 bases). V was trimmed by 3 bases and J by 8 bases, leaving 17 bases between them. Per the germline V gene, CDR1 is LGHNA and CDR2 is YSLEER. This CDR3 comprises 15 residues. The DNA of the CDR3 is TGCGCCAGCAGCCATCTAGGGGGGGCAGCCCATGAGCAGTTCTTC. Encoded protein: CASSHLGGAAHEQFF.

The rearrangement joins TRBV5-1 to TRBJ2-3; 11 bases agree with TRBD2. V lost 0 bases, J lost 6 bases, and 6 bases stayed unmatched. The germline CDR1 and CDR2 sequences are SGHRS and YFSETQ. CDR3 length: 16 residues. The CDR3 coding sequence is TGCGCCAGCAGCTTGGGTGCTAGCGGGAGGTTTGATACGCAGTATTTT. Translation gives CASSLGASGRFDTQYF.

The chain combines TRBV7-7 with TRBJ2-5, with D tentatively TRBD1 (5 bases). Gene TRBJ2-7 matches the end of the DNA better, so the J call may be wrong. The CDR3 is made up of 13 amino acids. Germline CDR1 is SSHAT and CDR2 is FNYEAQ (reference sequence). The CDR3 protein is CASSLWQGNEQYF. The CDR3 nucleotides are TGTGCCAGCAGCTTATGGCAGGGCAACGAGCAGTACTTC.

CDR3 protein: CASGRTQYF. The CDR3 DNA is TGTGCCAGCGGGCGAACCCAGTACTTC. This chain connects TRBV9 to TRBJ2-5; the D is unclear. Germline V CDR1 and CDR2: SGDLS, YYNGEE. The V gene lost 7 bases and the J gene lost 8 bases, with 6 bases spanning the gap. This CDR3 region has 9 residues.

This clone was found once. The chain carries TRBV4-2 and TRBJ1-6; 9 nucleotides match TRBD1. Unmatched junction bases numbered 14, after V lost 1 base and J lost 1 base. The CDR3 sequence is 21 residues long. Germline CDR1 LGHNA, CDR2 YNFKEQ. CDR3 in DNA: TGTGCCAGCAGCCAAGCAGGAACAGGGGGCTCTGATAAGTCCTATAATTCACCCCTCCACTTT. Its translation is CASSQAGTGGSDKSYNSPLHF.

DNA of the CDR3: TGCGCCAGCAGCTTACTGGGGACTAGTAACCAAGAGACCCAGTACTTC. As protein: CASSLLGTSNQETQYF. This sequence joins TRBV5-1 and TRBJ2-5; 8 nucleotides agree with TRBD2. CDR1 and CDR2 (germline): SGHRS, YFSETQ. V was clipped by 2 bases and J by 0 bases; unmatched bases: 6. The CDR3 is made up of 16 amino acids.

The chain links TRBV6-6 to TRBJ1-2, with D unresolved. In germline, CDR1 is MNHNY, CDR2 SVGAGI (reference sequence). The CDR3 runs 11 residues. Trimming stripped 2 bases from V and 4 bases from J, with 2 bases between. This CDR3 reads CASSYVYGYTF. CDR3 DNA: TGTGCCAGCAGTTACGTCTATGGCTACACCTTC.

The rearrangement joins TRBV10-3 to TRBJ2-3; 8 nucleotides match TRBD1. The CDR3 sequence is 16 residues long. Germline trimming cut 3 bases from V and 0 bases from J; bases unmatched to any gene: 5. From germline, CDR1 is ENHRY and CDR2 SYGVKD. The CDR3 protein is CAISEPTGVSTDTQYF. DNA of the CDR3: TGTGCCATCAGTGAACCGACAGGGGTTAGCACAGATACGCAGTATTTT.

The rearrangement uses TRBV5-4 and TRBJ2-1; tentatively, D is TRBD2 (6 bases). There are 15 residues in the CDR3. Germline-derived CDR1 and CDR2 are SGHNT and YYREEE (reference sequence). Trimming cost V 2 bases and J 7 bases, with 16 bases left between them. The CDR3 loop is CASSFTEGRGNEQFF. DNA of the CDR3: TGTGCCAGCAGCTTCACGGAGGGCCGGGGGAATGAGCAGTTCTTC.

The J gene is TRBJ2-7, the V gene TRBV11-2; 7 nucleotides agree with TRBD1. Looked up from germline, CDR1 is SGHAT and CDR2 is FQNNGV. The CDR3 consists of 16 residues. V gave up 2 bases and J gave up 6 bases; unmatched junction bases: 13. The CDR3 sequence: CASSLPFRDSSPEQYF. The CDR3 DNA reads TGTGCCAGCAGCTTACCATTCCGGGACAGCTCCCCCGAGCAGTACTTC.

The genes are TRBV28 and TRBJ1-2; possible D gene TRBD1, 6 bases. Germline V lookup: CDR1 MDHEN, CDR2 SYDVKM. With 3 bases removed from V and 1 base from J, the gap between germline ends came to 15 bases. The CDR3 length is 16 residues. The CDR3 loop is CASSLGPDSYNYGYTF. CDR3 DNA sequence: TGTGCCAGCAGTTTGGGCCCGGACAGCTATAACTATGGCTACACCTTC.

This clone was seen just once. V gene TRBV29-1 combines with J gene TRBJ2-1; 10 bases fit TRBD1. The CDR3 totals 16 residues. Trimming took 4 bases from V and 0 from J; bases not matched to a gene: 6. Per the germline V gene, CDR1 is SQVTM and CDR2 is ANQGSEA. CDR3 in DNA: TGCAGCGTTGGGTTATGGGACAGGGGCTCCTACAATGAGCAGTTCTTC. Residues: CSVGLWDRGSYNEQFF.

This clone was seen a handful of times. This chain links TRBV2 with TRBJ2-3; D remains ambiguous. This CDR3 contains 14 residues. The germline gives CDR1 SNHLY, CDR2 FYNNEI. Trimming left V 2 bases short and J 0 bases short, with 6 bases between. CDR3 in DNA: TGTGCCAGCAGTGAAAGTACTAGCACAGATACGCAGTATTTT. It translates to CASSESTSTDTQYF.

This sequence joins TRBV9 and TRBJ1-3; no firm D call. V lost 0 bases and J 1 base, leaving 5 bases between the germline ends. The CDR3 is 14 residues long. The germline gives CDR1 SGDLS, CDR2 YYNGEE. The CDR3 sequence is CASSVAGSGNTIYF. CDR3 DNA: TGTGCCAGCAGCGTAGCCGGGTCTGGAAACACCATATATTTT.

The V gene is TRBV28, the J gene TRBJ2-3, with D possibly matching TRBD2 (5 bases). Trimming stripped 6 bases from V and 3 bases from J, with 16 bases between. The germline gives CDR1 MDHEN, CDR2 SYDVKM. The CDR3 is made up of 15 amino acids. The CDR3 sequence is CASSLITPGTDTQYF. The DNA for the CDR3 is TGTGCCAGCAGCCTTATAACCCCGGGGACAGATACGCAGTATTTT. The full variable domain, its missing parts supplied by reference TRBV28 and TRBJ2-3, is DVKVTQSSRYLVKRTGEKVFLECVQDMDHENMFWYRQDPGLGLRLIYFSYDVKMKEKGDIPEGYSVSREKKERFSLILESASTNQTSMYLCASSLITPGTDTQYFGPGTRLTVL.

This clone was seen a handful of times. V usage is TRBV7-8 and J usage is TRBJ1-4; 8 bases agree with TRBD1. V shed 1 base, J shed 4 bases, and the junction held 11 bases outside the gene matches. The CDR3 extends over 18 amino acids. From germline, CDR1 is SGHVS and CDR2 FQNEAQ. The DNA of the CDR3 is TGTGCCAGCAGCTTAGGGACAGGGAGAGCAGGTGATAATGAAAAACTGTTTTTT. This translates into CASSLGTGRAGDNEKLFF. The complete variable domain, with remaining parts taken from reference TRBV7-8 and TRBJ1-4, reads GAGVSQSPRYKVAKRGQDVALRCDPISGHVSLFWYQQALGQGPEFLTYFQNEAQLDKSGLPSDRFFAERPEGSVSTLKIQRTQQEDSAVYLCASSLGTGRAGDNEKLFFGSGTQLSVL.

The DNA of the CDR3 is TGTGCCAGCAGTGACCGTGGAACCACAGATACGCAGTATTTT. Protein: CASSDRGTTDTQYF. V gene TRBV9 combines with J gene TRBJ2-3; D is unclear. V shed 5 bases and J shed 2 bases, with 12 bases lying between them. Germline assignment: CDR1 SGDLS and CDR2 YYNGEE. CDR3 size: 14 residues.

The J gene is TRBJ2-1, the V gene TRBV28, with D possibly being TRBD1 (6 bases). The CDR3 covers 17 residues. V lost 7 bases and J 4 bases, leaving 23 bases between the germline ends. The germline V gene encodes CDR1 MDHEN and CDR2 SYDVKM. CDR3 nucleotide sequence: TGTGCCAGCACCACAACGGGGACACTTTATCATTACAATGAGCAGTTCTTC. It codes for CASTTTGTLYHYNEQFF.

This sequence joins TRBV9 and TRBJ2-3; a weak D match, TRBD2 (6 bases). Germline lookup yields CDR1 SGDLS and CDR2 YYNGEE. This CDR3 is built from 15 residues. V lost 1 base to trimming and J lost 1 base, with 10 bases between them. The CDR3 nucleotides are TGTGCCAGCAGCGTACCTCTAGCGCGCACAGATACGCAGTATTTT. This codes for CASSVPLARTDTQYF.

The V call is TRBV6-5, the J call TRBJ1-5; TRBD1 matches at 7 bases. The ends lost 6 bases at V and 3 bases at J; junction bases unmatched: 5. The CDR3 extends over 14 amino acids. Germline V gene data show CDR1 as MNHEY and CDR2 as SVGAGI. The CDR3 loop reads CASRPGGVNQPQHF. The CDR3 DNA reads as TGTGCCAGCAGACCAGGGGGGGTCAATCAGCCCCAGCATTTT.

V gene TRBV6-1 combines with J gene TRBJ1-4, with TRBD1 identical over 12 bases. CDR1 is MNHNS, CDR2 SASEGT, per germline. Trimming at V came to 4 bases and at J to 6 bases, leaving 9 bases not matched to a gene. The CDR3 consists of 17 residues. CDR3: CASSGRDRGRTDEKLFF. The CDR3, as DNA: TGTGCCAGCAGTGGGCGGGACAGGGGGCGGACGGATGAAAAACTGTTTTTT.

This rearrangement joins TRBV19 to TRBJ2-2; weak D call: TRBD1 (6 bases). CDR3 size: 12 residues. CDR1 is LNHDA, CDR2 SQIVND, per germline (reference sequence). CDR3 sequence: CAAQGDTGELFF. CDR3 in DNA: TGTGCTGCACAGGGCGACACCGGGGAGCTGTTTTTT.

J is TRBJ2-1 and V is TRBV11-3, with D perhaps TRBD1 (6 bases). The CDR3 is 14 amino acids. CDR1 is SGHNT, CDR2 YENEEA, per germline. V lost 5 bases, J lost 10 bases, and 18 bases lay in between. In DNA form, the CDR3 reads TGTGCCAGCAGCCCCGCGGACAGAAGGGACGAGCAGTTCTTC. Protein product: CASSPADRRDEQFF.